The rows below give T cell receptor beta chains drawn from one sample of a study of blood T cell repertoires in COVID-19. Only in-frame clones appear in the TCRdb table, and some are missing; sequencing was by immunoSEQ multiplex PCR. The profile shows some 97,000 clones, roughly 85% of them singletons. The specimen sequenced was peripheral blood. All receptors come from a man between 65 and 85 years old with active or convalescent COVID-19. CDR3s include the opening cysteine and the closing phenylalanine or tryptophan. The D gene is left open where the match is weak. Clone size is stated in some rows and not others, as once, few, many or a class when expanded.

16 TRBJ2-7 TRBV4-1 NA TRBD1 CASSQTDRAYSYEQYF TGCGCCAGCAGCCAGACCGACAGGGCCTATTCCTACGAGCAGTACTTC
15 TRBJ2-7 TRBV15 NA NA CATSRDQGTRWEQYF TGTGCCACCAGCAGAGATCAGGGGACACGGTGGGAGCAGTACTTC
17 TRBJ1-2 TRBV16 NA TRBD1 CASSPLGDRGTNYGYTF TGTGCCAGCAGCCCCCTAGGAGACAGGGGGACCAACTATGGCTACACCTTC
16 TRBJ2-7 TRBV27 NA TRBD2 CASSPLPSGTSNEQYF TGTGCCAGCAGTCCCCTTCCCTCCGGGACTAGCAACGAGCAGTACTTC
15 TRBJ2-5 TRBV4-1 few NA CASSPSPGRGETQYF TGCGCCAGCAGCCCAAGTCCGGGAAGAGGAGAGACCCAGTACTTC
11 TRBJ1-1 TRBV6-2/TRBV6-3 NA NA CASSRQLEAFF TGTGCCAGCAGTAGACAGCTTGAAGCTTTCTTT
14 TRBJ2-1 TRBV2 NA TRBD2 CARGREGPYNEQFF TGTGCCAGGGGGCGGGAGGGCCCCTACAATGAGCAGTTCTTC
15 TRBJ1-2 TRBV27 NA TRBD1 CASSSPGQGIYGYTF TGTGCCAGCAGTTCGCCGGGACAGGGGATCTATGGCTACACCTTC
16 TRBJ1-2 TRBV3-1/TRBV3-2 once NA CASSQFPGGKDYGYTF TGTGCCAGCAGCCAATTTCCAGGAGGGAAAGACTATGGCTACACCTTC
15 TRBJ2-7 TRBV25-1 NA NA CASTLTSHSSYEQYF TGTGCCAGCACCCTTACTAGCCACAGCTCCTACGAGCAGTACTTC
17 TRBJ1-5 TRBV6-2/TRBV6-3 once NA CASSLPDGGVGNQPQHF TGTGCCAGCAGCCTCCCCGACGGGGGGGTAGGGAATCAGCCCCAGCATTTT
14 TRBJ1-2 TRBV6-5 few NA CASRTDSATVGYTF TGTGCCAGCAGGACGGACAGCGCCACCGTTGGCTACACCTTC
15 TRBJ2-1 TRBV6-5 NA TRBD2 CASSYASGGYNEQFF TGTGCCAGCAGTTACGCTAGCGGGGGATACAATGAGCAGTTCTTC
13 TRBJ1-4 TRBV3-1/TRBV3-2 few NA CATQGGANEKLFF TGTGCCACCCAAGGGGGAGCTAATGAAAAACTGTTTTTT
13 TRBJ1-1 TRBV5-6 NA NA CASSLLLVGEAFF TGTGCCAGCAGCTTGCTCCTGGTCGGTGAAGCTTTCTTT
15 TRBJ2-7 TRBV11-1 NA TRBD1 CASSSRQGSSYEQYF TGTGCCAGCAGCTCGAGACAGGGATCATCCTACGAGCAGTACTTC
9 TRBJ1-1 TRBV20-1 NA NA CSPEGGAFF TGCAGTCCGGAAGGGGGAGCTTTCTTT
16 TRBJ1-3 TRBV19 NA NA CASSIVGVGSGNTIYF TGTGCCAGTAGTATTGTAGGGGTCGGCTCTGGAAACACCATATATTTT
15 TRBJ2-2 TRBV13 NA NA CASSLERESDGELFF TGTGCCAGCAGCTTAGAACGGGAGAGTGACGGGGAGCTGTTTTTT
13 TRBJ1-5 TRBV18 NA NA CASSPAENQPQHF TGTGCCAGCTCACCCGCGGAAAATCAGCCCCAGCATTTT
15 TRBJ1-4 TRBV18 NA TRBD1 CASSLTGTGSQKLFF TGTGCCAGCTCACTCACCGGGACAGGGTCGCAAAAACTGTTTTTT
14 TRBJ1-5 TRBV19 NA NA CASSTAGFGQPQHF TGTGCCAGCTCCACAGCGGGGTTTGGACAGCCCCAGCATTTT
11 TRBJ2-7 TRBV27 NA TRBD1 CASSQGDEQYF TGTGCCAGCAGTCAGGGGGACGAGCAGTACTTC
12 TRBJ2-7 TRBV5-6 NA NA CASSPAGYEQYF TGTGCCAGCAGCCCCGCAGGGTACGAGCAGTACTTC
16 TRBJ2-1 TRBV9 NA TRBD1 CASSVAGQGGSNEQFF TGTGCCAGCAGCGTAGCGGGACAGGGAGGAAGCAATGAGCAGTTCTTC
14 TRBJ2-5 TRBV11-2 NA NA CASSLRERGETQYF TGTGCCAGCAGCTTACGGGAGAGGGGAGAGACCCAGTACTTC
16 TRBJ2-1 TRBV7-2 few NA CASSLVSTSGGNEQFF TGTGCCAGCAGCTTAGTCTCGACTAGTGGTGGCAATGAGCAGTTCTTC
15 TRBJ2-7 TRBV6-2/TRBV6-3 NA TRBD2 CASSLSGPRRDEQYF TGTGCCAGCAGCCTTAGCGGGCCTCGGAGGGACGAGCAGTACTTC
15 TRBJ1-6 TRBV9 once NA CASSVARGGNSPLHF TGTGCCAGCAGCGTAGCCAGGGGCGGTAATTCACCCCTCCACTTT
14 TRBJ2-5 TRBV15 NA TRBD2 CATSRYGSGAVQYF TGTGCCACCAGCAGATATGGTAGCGGGGCAGTTCAGTACTTC
13 TRBJ1-1 TRBV15 NA NA CATKELKETEAFF TGTGCCACCAAGGAGTTAAAGGAAACTGAAGCTTTCTTT
13 TRBJ1-4 TRBV5-4 once TRBD1 CASSSGQDEKLFF TGTGCCAGCAGCTCCGGACAGGATGAAAAACTGTTTTTT
16 TRBJ1-3 TRBV11-2 once NA CASSSGGLLSGNTIYF TGTGCCAGCAGCTCCGGCGGGCTCCTCTCTGGAAACACCATATATTTT
12 TRBJ2-3 TRBV5-1 NA NA CASSLQGDTQYF TGCGCCAGCAGCCTACAGGGAGATACGCAGTATTTT
14 TRBJ2-7 TRBV30 NA NA CAWSETRLANEQYF TGTGCCTGGAGTGAGACTCGACTGGCCAACGAGCAGTACTTC